This TCR beta chain emerged from a study of vaccination and CD4 T cells after COVID-19. An Oncomine TCR Beta short-read assay was used to sequence the DNA from cultured CD4+ T cells. TCRdb used MiXCR to reprocess the PCR reads, holding one entry per CDR3 protein. The data hold 10,000 to 13,000 distinct CDR3 sequences, with roughly 31% observed a single time. Points on this clonotype: What it recognizes is unknown.

The CDR3 sequence is 14 residues long. CDR1 and CDR2 (germline): SGHTA, FQGNSA. V lost 1 base, J lost 1 base, and 7 bases lay in between. Noted treatment: roughly ten-day PBMC culture with coronavirus spike peptide pools or control peptides (ViraFEST assay). The source of this sequence is a human donor who had recovered from COVID-19. Sample: CD4+ T cells from blood, cultured in vitro. The chain uses TRBV7-2 and TRBJ1-2; no clear D gene. The DNA for the CDR3 is TGTGCCAGCAGCTTAGGTCGCAATAACTATGGCTACACCTTC. It specifies CASSLGRNNYGYTF.